The 26 T cell receptor beta chains presented below share a single source sample, sequenced in a study of tumor-infiltrating lymphocytes in primary liver carcinoma. Total RNA amounting to around 540 ng was the source from which TCR beta cDNA was made with a constant-region primer. Nested multiplex PCR, run for three rounds with slightly modified ARM-PCR, yielded TCR beta libraries. For 10 cycles apiece, the opening two PCR rounds ran with TRBV1-TRBV30 forward primers and a C-beta reverse primer. MiXCR, run by TCRdb on the multiplex PCR reads, gives a single entry per CDR3 protein. This table has tens of thousands of distinct CDR3 sequences, around 66% appearing once. Scientists recovered RNA and DNA together from roughly 20-30 mg of unsorted bulk tissue. Source material: tumor-adjacent normal liver tissue. The receptors stem from a man between 35 and 55 years old with primary liver carcinoma and hepatitis B virus infection.

In the case of this clonotype: The junction does not match germline at one end; this may be a read error. The chain carries TRBV12-3 or TRBV12-4 and TRBJ2-1, with D perhaps TRBD2 (5 bases). This CDR3 contains 11 residues. CDR3 loop: CASSPGIERFF. DNA of the CDR3: TGTGCTAGCAGTCCCGGGATAGAGCGGTTCTTC.

Regarding this clonotype: A read error may produce the germline difference seen at one junction end. This chain joins TRBV4-3 and TRBJ2-7, with TRBD2 matching 8 bases. Germline V gene data show CDR1 as LGHNA and CDR2 as YSLEER. This CDR3 region has 15 residues. The CDR3 here is CASSQERTGGYEQYF. The DNA for the CDR3 is TGCGCCAGCAGCCAAGAGCGGACGGGAGGGTACGAGCAGTACTTT.

A note on this clonotype: The junction and the germline gene differ at one end; a read error may be behind it. This sequence joins TRBV9 and TRBJ2-6, with D perhaps matching TRBD1 or TRBD2 (5 bases each). The CDR3 sequence is 15 residues long. Per the germline V gene, CDR1 is SGDLS and CDR2 is YYNGEE. The CDR3 reads CASSTGTLGANALTF. CDR3 bases: TGTGCCAGCAGCACCGGGACGTTAGGGGCCAACGCCCTGACTTTC.

Points on this clonotype: A much larger clone is a single base away; this may be a read error. This sequence joins TRBV28 and TRBJ1-2, with D unclear. The CDR3 is made up of 15 amino acids. The germline gives CDR1 MDHEN, CDR2 SYDVKM. V lost 3 bases and J lost 4, with 15 bases in between. CDR3 in amino acids: CASSFVTLGSYGYTF. CDR3 sequence (DNA): TGTGCCAGCAGTTTTGTGACCCTGGGGAGCTATGGCTACACCTTC.

This clonotype was seen a few times. V gene TRBV29-1 combines with J gene TRBJ2-7; D uncertain. V shed 1 base and J shed 6 bases, with 7 bases lying between them. CDR3 length: 11 amino acids. Germline CDR1 SQVTM, CDR2 ANQGSEA. The CDR3 nucleotides read TGCAGCGTTGAAGGCGGCTCCGAGCAGTACTTC. This encodes CSVEGGSEQYF.

As to this clonotype: The germline gene is not matched at one end of the junction; a read error may be the cause. In nucleotides, the CDR3 is TGCGCCAGCAGCCAAGACCCAGGGATGTCCTACAATGAGCAGCTCTTC. Encoded protein: CASSQDPGMSYNEQLF. The chain employs TRBV4-3 and TRBJ2-1, with a possible D match to TRBD1 (5 bases). This CDR3 region has 16 residues. Germline V gives CDR1 LGHNA, CDR2 YSLEER.

About this clonotype itself: The junction shows a germline mismatch at one end, possibly a read error. The CDR3 region is CVSSGLAGNYEQYF. The CDR3 coding sequence is TGTGTTAGCAGTGGCCTAGCGGGGAACTACGAGCAGTATTTC. V usage is TRBV28 and J usage is TRBJ2-7; 9 bases fit TRBD2. This CDR3 is 14 amino acids long. Germline V CDR1 and CDR2: MDHEN, SYDVKM.

With regard to this clonotype: Mismatch with germline at one junction end may stem from a read error. J is TRBJ1-6 and V is TRBV4-1; D is undetermined. CDR1 MGHRA and CDR2 YSYEKL come from the germline V gene. The CDR3 length is 16 residues. This CDR3 reads CASSQESEVRNSTLHF. CDR3 sequence (DNA): TGCGCCAGCAGCCAAGAATCGGAGGTGCGGAATTCAACCCTCCACTTT.

Regarding this clonotype: It is unclear where the CDR3 begins or ends on the DNA, so no DNA is shown, and the CDR3 is as TCRdb lists it. This chain joins TRBV6-5 and TRBJ2-7; the table calls TRBD1, which could not be checked here. Germline V CDR1 and CDR2: MNHEY, SVGAGI. The CDR3 is 15 amino acids long, termini counted. This CDR3 reads CASSWGQGIGNEQQF.

The chain combines TRBV7-3 with TRBJ2-3, with D maybe TRBD2 (6 bases). V was shortened by 2 bases and J by 5 bases, with 14 bases between the two germline ends. CDR3 length: 15 residues. Per germline, CDR1 SGHTA and CDR2 FQGTGA. The DNA for the CDR3 is TGTGCCAGCAGCTTAGTGGGAGGACTGCTAGATACGCAGTATTTT. This gives the protein CASSLVGGLLDTQYF.

There are many counts of this clonotype. V is TRBV21-1 and J is TRBJ1-5. TRBV21-1 is given as a pseudogene. The CDR3 is made up of 18 amino acids. For the CDR3, the DNA is TGTGCCAGCAGCAAAGCGCTTTTTCGTGGAGCTAGCAATCAGCCCCAGCATTTT. Translated, it gives CASSKALFRGASNQPQHF.

Regarding this clonotype: Since a much larger clone is just one base distant, this may be a read error. The chain links TRBV28 to TRBJ2-5; perhaps D is TRBD1 or TRBD2 (6 bases each). The V gene lost 6 bases and the J gene lost 5 bases, with 25 bases spanning the gap. CDR1 and CDR2 (germline): MDHEN, SYDVKM. The CDR3 is 17 amino acids. The CDR3 region is CASSQVRGHMRLETQYF. The CDR3 DNA is TGTGCCAGCAGCCAGGTCCGGGGGCACATGAGGTTGGAGACCCAGTACTTC.

The CDR3: CSMERGRMGYTF. The CDR3 coding sequence is TGCAGCATGGAACGGGGACGGATGGGCTACACCTTC. The V and J genes are TRBV29-1 and TRBJ1-2; possible D gene TRBD1, 5 bases. Germline loops: CDR1 SQVTM, CDR2 ANQGSEA. Trimming cost V 8 bases and J 8 bases, with 18 bases left between them. CDR3 length equals 12 residues. The full variable domain, its missing parts supplied by reference TRBV29-1 and TRBJ1-2, is SAVISQKPSRDICQRGTSLTIQCQVDSQVTMMFWYRQQPGQSLTLIATANQGSEATYESGFVIDKFPISRPNLTFSTLTVSNMSPEDSSIYLCSMERGRMGYTFGSGTRLTVV.

About this clonotype itself: Just one base apart from a much larger clone, this may be a read error. This CDR3 is CGSSSGYGYTF. The CDR3, as DNA: TGTGGCAGCAGTTCAGGCTATGGCTACACCTTC. This chain connects TRBV28 to TRBJ1-2; D gene ambiguous. CDR3 length: 11 amino acids. Germline values: CDR1 MDHEN, CDR2 SYDVKM.

This clonotype was counted only a few times. This may be a read error: a much more frequent sequence differs by one nucleotide. The rearrangement uses TRBV29-1 and TRBJ2-1; TRBD2 agrees at 7 bases. This CDR3 is 12 amino acids long. J lost 16 bases, V lost 8 bases, and 17 bases had no gene match. Germline assignment: CDR1 SQVTM and CDR2 ANQGSEA. CDR3 region: CSISHPSGTIFF. The CDR3 nucleotides read TGCAGCATTTCTCACCCGTCTGGGACTATTTTCTTC.

V gene TRBV28 combines with J gene TRBJ1-3; weak D call: TRBD1 (5 bases). This CDR3 contains 17 residues. V lost 5 bases, J lost 0 bases, and 17 bases lay in between. The germline CDR1 and CDR2 sequences are MDHEN and SYDVKM. CDR3 residues: CASSPPHDSDSGNTIYF. The CDR3 DNA sequence: TGTGCCAGCAGTCCCCCCCACGACAGCGACTCTGGAAACACCATATATTTT.

Turning to this clonotype: One junction end does not reproduce the germline sequence, and a read error may be involved. The genes are TRBV28 and TRBJ2-7; tentative D call: TRBD1 (5 bases). The CDR3 has 17 amino acids. Germline CDR1 is MDHEN and CDR2 is SYDVKM. The CDR3 DNA reads as TGTGCCAGCAATTTAGGGGCACACACAGAGGATGGTTACGAGCAGTACTTC. Amino acid sequence: CASNLGAHTEDGYEQYF.

In regard to this clonotype: Just one base apart from a much larger clone, this may be a read error. This chain uses TRBV6-4 with TRBJ1-2; the match to TRBD1 covers 7 bases. With 0 bases clipped from V and 6 bases from J, the junction kept 7 bases outside the gene matches. This CDR3 has 15 residues. Germline V gene lookup returns CDR1 MRHNA and CDR2 SNTAGT. CDR3 loop: CASSDSPGGVDGYTF. The DNA of the CDR3 is TGTGCCAGCAGTGACTCACCAGGGGGGGTAGATGGCTACACCTTC.

This clonotype was observed many times. V and J are TRBV29-1 and TRBJ2-3; weak D call: TRBD2 (5 bases). CDR1 is SQVTM, CDR2 ANQGSEA, per germline. The CDR3 consists of 11 residues. V gave up 7 bases and J gave up 3 bases, with 8 bases separating them. CDR3 bases: TGCAGCGCGGGAAAGACAGATACGCAGTATTTT. This sequence encodes CSAGKTDTQYF.

This clonotype has a count of ten or more. The chain couples TRBV6-6 to TRBJ2-3; D not resolved. V was pared by 5 bases and J by 4 bases, with 13 bases between. Germline CDR1 and CDR2: MNHNY and SVGAGI (reference sequence). This CDR3 contains 14 residues. The CDR3 loop is CASSRRAEPDTQYF. The CDR3 region has the DNA TGTGCCAGCAGTCGCCGGGCCGAACCAGATACGCAGTATTTT.

In regard to this clonotype: A much larger clonotype is one base distant, so this may be a read error. The chain combines TRBV7-9 with TRBJ2-7; the D gene is possibly TRBD1 (8 bases). Germline-derived CDR1 and CDR2 are SEHNR and FQNEAQ (reference sequence). This CDR3 is built from 12 residues. The CDR3 sequence: CVSGTGPYEQYF. The CDR3 DNA reads TGTGTCAGCGGGACAGGCCCCTACGAGCAGTACTTC. Full variable domain (rest looked up from reference TRBV7-9 and TRBJ2-7): DTGVSQNPRHKITKRGQNVTFRCDPISEHNRLYWYRQTLGQGPEFLTYFQNEAQLEKSRLLSDRFSAERPKGSFSTLEIQRTEQGDSAMYLCVSGTGPYEQYFGPGTRLTVT.

Comments on this clonotype: A much larger clone is a single base away; this may be a read error. This rearrangement joins TRBV11-1 to TRBJ2-3, with D perhaps TRBD2 (5 bases). Germline CDR1 reads SGHAT; CDR2 reads FQDESV (reference sequence). This CDR3 has 15 amino acids. CDR3 in amino acids: CASSSPRESTDTHYF. CDR3 nucleotide sequence: TGTGCCAGCAGTTCGCCGAGGGAGAGCACAGATACGCACTATTTT.

This clonotype came up many times. V gene TRBV10-3 combines with J gene TRBJ2-3, with 11 bases fitting TRBD2. From germline, CDR1 is ENHRY and CDR2 SYGVKD. CDR3 length: 14 amino acids. The trim removed 11 bases at V and 2 bases at J, leaving 6 bases unmatched. The CDR3 DNA reads TGTGCCTCTGGGACTAGCGGCTCCACAGATACGCAGTATTTT. It translates to CASGTSGSTDTQYF.

Of note for this clonotype: One end of the junction does not line up with germline, which may come from a read error. The rearrangement links TRBV10-3 to TRBJ2-3, with a possible D match to TRBD2 (5 bases). Germline V gene lookup returns CDR1 ENHRY and CDR2 SYGVKD. This CDR3 contains 15 residues. CDR3 residues: CAVSDWTSSTDTHYF. The CDR3 nucleotides read TGTGCCGTCAGTGACTGGACTTCTAGCACAGATACGCACTATTTT.

To note about this clonotype: At one boundary the junction diverges from the germline segment, which might be a read error. The rearrangement uses TRBV11-2 and TRBJ2-5, with 9 bases fitting TRBD2. Germline V CDR1 and CDR2: SGHAT, FQNNGV. The length of the CDR3 is 18 residues. The CDR3 region has the DNA TGTGCCAGCAGCTTAGATCCGTGCTTTAGCGGGAGAGGAGAGACCCAGCACTTC. This translates into CASSLDPCFSGRGETQHF.

The chain recombines TRBV11-2 with TRBJ2-6; TRBD2 might be the D (6 bases). Trimming cost V 2 bases and J 4 bases, with 12 bases left between them. Germline lookup yields CDR1 SGHAT and CDR2 FQNNGV. The CDR3 has 16 amino acids. The CDR3 reads CASSLSRGRGANVLTF. The DNA for the CDR3 is TGTGCCAGCAGCTTATCGCGGGGAAGAGGGGCCAACGTCCTGACTTTC. Looking up the rest from reference TRBV11-2 and TRBJ2-6 gives the full variable domain: EAGVAQSPRYKIIEKRQSVAFWCNPISGHATLYWYQQILGQGPKLLIQFQNNGVVDDSQLPKDRFSAERLKGVDSTLKIQPAKLEDSAVYLCASSLSRGRGANVLTFGAGSRLTVL.